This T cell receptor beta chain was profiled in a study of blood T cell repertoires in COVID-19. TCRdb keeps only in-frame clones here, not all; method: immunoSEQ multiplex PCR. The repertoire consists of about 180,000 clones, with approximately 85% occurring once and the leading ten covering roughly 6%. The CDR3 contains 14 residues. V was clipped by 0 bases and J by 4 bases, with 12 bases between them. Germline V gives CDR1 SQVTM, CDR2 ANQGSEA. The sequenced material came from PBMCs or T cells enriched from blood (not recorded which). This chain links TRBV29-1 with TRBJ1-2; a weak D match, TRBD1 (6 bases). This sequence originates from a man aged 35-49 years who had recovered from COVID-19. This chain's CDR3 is CSVEELTGSYGYTF. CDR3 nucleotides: TGCAGCGTTGAAGAGCTTACAGGGAGCTATGGCTACACCTTC. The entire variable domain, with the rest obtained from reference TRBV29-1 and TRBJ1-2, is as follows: SAVISQKPSRDICQRGTSLTIQCQVDSQVTMMFWYRQQPGQSLTLIATANQGSEATYESGFVIDKFPISRPNLTFSTLTVSNMSPEDSSIYLCSVEELTGSYGYTFGSGTRLTVV.